The present T cell receptor (beta chain) was sequenced within a study of early T cells in non-severe SARS-CoV-2 infection (dated by TCRdb to the early 2020s). As for the study more broadly: Because TCR sequencing relied on bulk RNA taken from unsorted whole blood, pairing of alpha and beta chains was not possible. Summary of the overall study and its limitations: VDJdb matching was skewed toward anti-spike CD8 responses and likely underestimated virus-specific expansions by missing private and CD4 specificities.

The receptor library was made with 5' RACE. The sequencer listed for this sample is NextSeq 500. Unique molecular identifiers were attached to individual cDNA molecules in the TCR library protocol so that sequencing error and PCR bias could be corrected. Sequencing covered both TCR alpha and beta chains, and within each sample the abundances of alpha and beta sequences were tightly co-correlated. As for the authors' bioinformatics: Decombinator V4 was used to perform V gene, J gene and CDR3 annotation of TCR sequences. TCRs were defined as expanded if a significant change between any two time points was detected under a Poisson model with p below 0.0001. TCR abundances were normalised to the total number of TCRs sequenced per sample and were expressed as counts per million. MAIT TCRs were defined by TRAV1-2 paired with TRAJ12, TRAJ20 or TRAJ33, and iNKT TCRs by TRAV10 paired with TRAJ18. VDJdb, accessed 1 November 2021, was searched for CMV, EBV and SARS-CoV-2 annotated TCRs, excluding TCRs annotated for multiple antigens. The public sequencing data were trimmed at Q25 with fastp and processed into clonotypes with MiXCR by TCRdb, which kept only in-frame beta chains. CDR3 protein sequences are deduplicated, and each keeps its most common genes and DNA. It is TCRdb's table, rather than the study itself, that gives the V and J calls and clone size. This sample gives some 81,000 distinct CDR3 sequences in total; about a sixth of them show up just once. 2.9% of the sample rests with the top ten.

Including cysteine and phenylalanine, the CDR3 has 13 amino acids. The retained sequence is limited to the CDR3, 39 bases, with the frame set at the first base. Based on the germline V gene (reference sequence), the CDR1 and CDR2 sequences are MNHEY and SMNVEV. V is pared back by 0 bases and J by 10 bases, with 13 bases lying between the germline termini. A case-control design nested within a healthcare worker cohort in London, UK, was used, with weekly nasopharyngeal swab PCR tests and blood sampling performed. Between 23 and 31 March 2020, the week of the UK lockdown, healthcare workers were enrolled and then followed up weekly for as long as 16 weeks. Comment on this clonotype: Its antigen remains undetermined. No much larger clonotype is one base removed from it; base qualities were not supplied.

The TCR originated in an adult who was a healthcare worker with PCR-confirmed SARS-CoV-2 infection or an uninfected control (not recorded which). Sequencing was done on a sample of whole blood. The V and J genes are TRBV27 and TRBJ2-7; perhaps TRBD1 is the D gene, with 5 bases matching. The CDR3 reads as follows: CASSLSLTTVQYF. The nucleotide sequence reads as follows: TGTGCCAGCAGTTTATCCCTTACGACAGTACAGTACTTC.